The 9 T cell receptor beta chains below all came from one sample that was sequenced in a study of T cells in Graves' hyperthyroidism and ophthalmopathy. Authors of the study amplified TCR beta CDR3 regions from RNA transcripts. A first-round RT-PCR of the TCR CDR3 used the HTBI primer set. In TCRdb, the multiplex PCR reads were re-called with MiXCR into one record per CDR3 protein. Of over 350,000 distinct CDR3 sequences in the sample, about 18% are singletons; the top ten hold 40%. The sample comprised blood. The receptors shown here come from a man aged 18 to 35 with Graves' ophthalmopathy.

This clonotype was recorded many times. The chain joins TRBV6-6 to TRBJ2-7; no clear D. The CDR3 runs 13 residues. Trimming shortened V by 0 bases and J by 5 bases, and 8 bases separated the two germline ends. CDR1 and CDR2 (germline): MNHNY, SVGAGI (reference sequence). CDR3 nucleotide sequence: TGTGCCAGCAGTTACTCAAAGGGCCACGAGCAGTACTTC. Translation: CASSYSKGHEQYF.

The chain recombines TRBV5-1 with TRBJ2-7, with D possibly called TRBD1 or TRBD2 (5 bases each). V gave up 1 base and J gave up 4 bases, with 21 bases separating them. From germline, CDR1 is SGHRS and CDR2 YFSETQ. CDR3 length: 17 residues. The CDR3 coding sequence is TGCGCCAGCAGCTTGACCCCACGTAGAGGGGTGATTTACGAGCAGTACTTC. Translation: CASSLTPRRGVIYEQYF.

This clonotype was seen more than once but under ten times. The CDR3 region is CASSETGTSGGATNEQFF. The CDR3 coding sequence is TGTGCCAGCAGCGAAACCGGGACTAGCGGGGGGGCGACGAATGAGCAGTTCTTC. The chain combines TRBV7-3 with TRBJ2-1; 16 nucleotides align to TRBD2. V dropped 5 bases and J dropped 7; count of bases not matched to a gene: 11. CDR1 is SGHTA, CDR2 FQGTGA, per germline. This CDR3 is built from 18 residues.

The chain couples TRBV29-1 to TRBJ2-3; maybe TRBD1 (6 bases). The CDR3 consists of 12 residues. Germline assignment: CDR1 SQVTM and CDR2 ANQGSEA. Trimming left V 5 bases short and J 2 bases short, with 8 bases between. CDR3 DNA sequence: TGCAGCGTTTACAGGGACACAGATACGCAGTATTTT. Its protein is CSVYRDTDTQYF.

This clonotype was counted ten times or more. The chain links TRBV11-2 to TRBJ2-5, with D uncertain. CDR3 length equals 13 residues. V dropped 0 bases and J dropped 7 bases, with 9 bases sitting between them. CDR1 SGHAT and CDR2 FQNNGV come from the germline V gene. The CDR3 DNA is TGTGCCAGCAGCTTAGACACGTCCGGGACCCAGTACTTC. It is translated as CASSLDTSGTQYF.

This clonotype was seen a few times. The chain couples TRBV20-1 to TRBJ1-2; 7 nucleotides match TRBD1. Trimming took 6 bases from V and 7 from J; bases not matched to a gene: 14. The length of the CDR3 is 14 residues. Germline V lookup: CDR1 DFQATT, CDR2 SNEGSKA (reference sequence). Here the CDR3 DNA reads TGCAGTGCGTCCCTGGGGCTAGGGGGCTTTGGCTACACCTTC. It codes for CSASLGLGGFGYTF.

V is TRBV18 and J is TRBJ1-2; perhaps TRBD1 as D (5 bases). Trimming left V 2 bases short and J 8 bases short, with 18 bases between. The CDR3 has 15 amino acids. CDR1 and CDR2 from the germline V gene are KGHSH and LQKENI. The CDR3 DNA is TGTGCCAGCTCACCATTTTCCGGGGGTGAGGAAGGCTACACCTTC. Residues: CASSPFSGGEEGYTF.

The chain carries TRBV4-2 and TRBJ1-5; 7 bases map to TRBD1. The CDR3 sequence is 15 residues long. Per the germline V gene, CDR1 is LGHNA and CDR2 is YNFKEQ. The junction had 7 bases not matched to a gene; V was cut back by 3 bases and J by 5 bases. CDR3 sequence: CASSQTGQQYQPQHF. The DNA for the CDR3 is TGTGCCAGCAGCCAGACGGGACAGCAATATCAGCCCCAGCATTTT.

This clonotype was counted many times. This chain links TRBV3-1 with TRBJ2-7; tentatively, D is TRBD2 (5 bases). CDR1 LGHDT and CDR2 YNNKEL come from the germline V gene (reference sequence). Trimming cost V 1 base and J 0 bases, with 10 bases left between them. There are 15 residues in the CDR3. This CDR3 is CASSQGGRYSYEQYF. As DNA, the CDR3 is TGTGCCAGCAGCCAAGGAGGGAGATACTCCTACGAGCAGTACTTC.